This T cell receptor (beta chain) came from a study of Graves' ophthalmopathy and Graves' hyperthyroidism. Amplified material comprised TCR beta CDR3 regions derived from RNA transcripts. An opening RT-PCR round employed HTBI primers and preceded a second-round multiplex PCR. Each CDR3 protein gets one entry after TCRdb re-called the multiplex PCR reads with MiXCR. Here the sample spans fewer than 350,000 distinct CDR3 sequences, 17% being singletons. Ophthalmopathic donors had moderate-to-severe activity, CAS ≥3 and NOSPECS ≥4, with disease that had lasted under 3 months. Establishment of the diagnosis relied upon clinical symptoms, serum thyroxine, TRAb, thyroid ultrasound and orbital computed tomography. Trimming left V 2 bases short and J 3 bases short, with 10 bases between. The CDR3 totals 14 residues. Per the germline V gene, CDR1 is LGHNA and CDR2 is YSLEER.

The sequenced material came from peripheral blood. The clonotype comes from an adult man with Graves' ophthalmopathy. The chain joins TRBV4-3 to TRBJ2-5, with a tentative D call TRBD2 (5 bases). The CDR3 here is CASSQNAGEETQYF. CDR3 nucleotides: TGCGCCAGCAGCCAAAATGCCGGGGAAGAGACCCAGTACTTC.